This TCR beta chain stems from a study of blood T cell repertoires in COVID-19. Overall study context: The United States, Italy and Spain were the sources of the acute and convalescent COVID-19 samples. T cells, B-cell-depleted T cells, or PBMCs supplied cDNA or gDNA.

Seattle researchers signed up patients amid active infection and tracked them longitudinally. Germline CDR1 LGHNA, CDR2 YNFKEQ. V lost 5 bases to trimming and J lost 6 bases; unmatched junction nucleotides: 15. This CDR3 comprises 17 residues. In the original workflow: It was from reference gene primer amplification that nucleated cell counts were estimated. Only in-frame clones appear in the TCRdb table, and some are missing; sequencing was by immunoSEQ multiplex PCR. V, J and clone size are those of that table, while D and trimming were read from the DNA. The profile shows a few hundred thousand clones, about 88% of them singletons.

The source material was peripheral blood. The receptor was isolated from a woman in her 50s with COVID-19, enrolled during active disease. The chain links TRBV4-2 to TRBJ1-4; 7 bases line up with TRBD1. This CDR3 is CASSKGRGVTGDEKLFF. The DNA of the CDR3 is TGTGCCAGCAGCAAAGGGCGTGGAGTAACAGGGGATGAAAAACTGTTTTTT.